This T cell receptor (beta chain) comes out of a study of radiation and T cells in renal cell carcinoma (TCRdb year 2020). Concerning the study at large: In total, more than 50 samples underwent TCR beta sequencing: approximately 25 tumors plus 27 peripheral blood samples. Across all 53 samples, 4,016,671 unique CDR3 nucleotide sequences encoding some 2.6 million unique CDR3 amino acid sequences were identified. The last blood draw occurred 4 weeks after radiation, at the same time as nephrectomy.

In the paper's terms, the time point label means: blood 4 weeks post-SBRT, at nephrectomy. The treatment or condition label corresponds to: 15 Gy SBRT to primary tumor, nephrectomy 4 weeks later. Samples were obtained from a clinical trial, in which 15 Gy stereotactic body radiation therapy was delivered to primary renal cell carcinomas and nephrectomy was performed 4 weeks later. To track tumor-enriched clonotypes, serial peripheral blood was sampled from radiation-treated patients at baseline and at 2 weeks and 4 weeks after SBRT. Every patient had renal cell carcinoma of clear cell pathology. The QIAamp DNA Blood Mini Kit (Qiagen) was used to prepare genomic DNA for TCR sequencing. The analyses included just those samples that passed every quality control check. Here is what the overall study found, with its caveats: With a single-armed trial design, the study had no way to address how radiation dose or scheduling affects the TCR repertoire. Changes in the blood repertoire were not tracked past 4 weeks after treatment. Top tumor clonotypes rose in blood from baseline to 2 weeks post-radiation, then contracted by 4 weeks, suggesting transient expansion of tumor-resident clones. Because pretreatment tumor biopsies were not available, the study could not determine whether clonotypes were already present within the tumor at baseline.

CDR1 MDHEN and CDR2 SYDVKM were looked up in the germline V gene. The junction carries 14 bases between V and J, which are trimmed by 8 bases and 0 bases respectively. There are 14 amino acids in the CDR3, from cysteine to phenylalanine inclusive. The sequence is cut down to CDR3 DNA, 42 bases in frame from base 1. Comment on this clone: Its antigen is not yet known. No quality values exist for individual bases; no much larger clone is one base distant.

Following the manufacturer's recommendations, the immunoSEQ kit was used to generate TCR beta libraries from genomic DNA. For library preparation, a first multiplex PCR was performed with proprietary primers, followed by a second PCR in which unique barcodes were added, and bead cleanups were performed after each round. Each sample batch included a kit-provided positive control reaction and a negative control reaction. The final libraries were assessed on an Agilent 4200 TapeStation D1000 ScreenTape, pooled by volume, and quantified by qPCR. Sequencing ran on an Illumina NextSeq500 with a MidOutput 150-cycle cartridge, using 156 Read1 and 15 Index1 cycles with kit custom primers. The pooled library was loaded at approximately 1.1 pM with a roughly 20% PhiX control spike-in. In the authors' own workflow: Vendor-processed data were analyzed in R, with a clonotype defined as all T cells sharing the same CDR3 nucleotide sequence. For clone abundance analyses, frequencies were normalized to the 10,000 most abundant clones in each sample. Public T cell clones, which averaged fewer than five per sample, were removed prior to analysis. A difference in abundance of at least 32-fold between compartments was used to define tumor-enriched and baseline blood-enriched clonotypes. A beta-binomial differential abundance model was used to identify clonotypes that expanded or contracted between blood time points. The Baroni-Urbani and Buser coefficient was used to measure tumor-blood repertoire similarity, and groups were compared with two-tailed Wilcoxon tests in R. The clones in this table, taken by TCRdb from immuneACCESS, are in-frame only. Not every clone is retained; where verified, under half of the shortfall comes from an unresolved V gene, and the cause of the rest is unknown. For V, J and clone size, that table is used; D and trimming come from the DNA. Within this sample are roughly 86,000 clones, with approximately 86% of them counted one time only. Roughly a tenth of the sample belongs to the ten largest clones.

The receptor was derived from a man aged 50 to 59 with renal cell carcinoma. The chain couples TRBV28 to TRBJ2-7, with TRBD1 perhaps the D gene, on 6 matching bases. The sample in question was blood, obtained from a patient whose treatment included radiotherapy and nephrectomy. The base sequence is TGTGCCAGCCGACCACAGGGAATCTCCTACGAGCAGTACTTC. Translated, this is CASRPQGISYEQYF. With the rest looked up from the reference TRBV28 and TRBJ2-7 genes rather than sequenced, the full variable domain is DVKVTQSSRYLVKRTGEKVFLECVQDMDHENMFWYRQDPGLGLRLIYFSYDVKMKEKGDIPEGYSVSREKKERFSLILESASTNQTSMYLCASRPQGISYEQYFGPGTRLTVT.